This T cell receptor beta chain was obtained from a study of T cells after yellow fever vaccination. The 5'RACE template-switching step produced TCR cDNA and added a universal primer site and UMIs. Via MiXCR, TCRdb re-called the 5' RACE reads, giving one row per CDR3 protein. The table includes 150,000 to 200,000 distinct CDR3 sequences, approximately 10% detected once. Study-level findings and limits: Abundant contaminating clonotypes from the bulk population could appear in FACS-sorted repertoires. In post-booster samples, most primary-vaccination clones reappeared (96% CD4, around 87% CD8).

In germline, CDR1 is MGHRA, CDR2 YSYEKL. V shed 3 bases, J shed 2 bases, and the junction held 5 bases outside the gene matches. CDR3 length equals 15 residues. About this clonotype itself: Its antigen is currently unknown.

The chain has TRBV4-1 and TRBJ1-1; TRBD1 matches at 8 bases. This TCR derives from a man aged 18 to 30 who received the YFV17D yellow fever vaccine. Here the sequenced sample was CD8+ T cells sorted from PBMCs, taken 45 days after the yellow fever booster vaccination. The CDR3 is CASSQNRGSNTEAFF. The CDR3 DNA sequence: TGCGCCAGCAGCCAGAACAGGGGGTCCAACACTGAAGCTTTCTTT.